The rows below give T cell receptor beta chains drawn from one sample of a study of CD8 T cells in Susac syndrome. From the immunoSEQ multiplex PCR reads, TCRdb called clonotypes with MiXCR, one entry per CDR3 protein. The sample yields roughly 200,000 distinct CDR3 sequences, over 85% seen once. Sequenced sample: CD4+ T cells from PBMCs. All receptors come from a human donor in good health. CDR3s include the opening cysteine and the closing phenylalanine or tryptophan. D genes are given only for firm matches. Size values are once, few and many counts, or a class for expanded clones, and some rows have none.

D gene	V gene	J gene	clone size	CDR3 protein	CDR3 DNA
-	TRBV4-1	TRBJ1-1	-	CASSQDGTNAEAFF	TGCGCCAGCAGCCAAGATGGGACCAACGCTGAAGCTTTCTTT
TRBD2	TRBV9	TRBJ2-1	once	CASSVGTSVNEQFF	TGTGCCAGCAGCGTGGGGACTAGCGTCAATGAGCAGTTCTTC
-	TRBV28	TRBJ1-1	-	CASSMTAEAFF	TGTGCCAGCTCTATGACAGCTGAAGCTTTCTTT
TRBD1	TRBV12-3/TRBV12-4	TRBJ2-1	-	CASSAGLLGQGLIQFF	TGTGCCAGCAGCGCCGGCCTGCTGGGACAGGGCTTAATTCAGTTCTTC
TRBD2	TRBV6-5	TRBJ2-1	once	CASSYSFQRGSSNEQFF	TGTGCCAGCAGTTACTCGTTCCAGCGGGGTTCAAGCAATGAGCAGTTCTTC
TRBD2	TRBV3-1	TRBJ2-1	-	CASSQVVGRGSGEQFF	TGTGCCAGCAGCCAAGTCGTCGGGAGGGGTTCAGGGGAGCAGTTCTTC
-	TRBV9	TRBJ1-2	-	CASSADRSGPTF	TGTGCCAGCAGTGCGGATCGATCCGGGCCAACCTTC
TRBD2	TRBV13	TRBJ2-3	-	CASTTTGGPDTQYF	TGTGCCAGCACCACCACGGGAGGCCCAGATACGCAGTATTTT
-	TRBV9	TRBJ2-2	-	CASSVGLTLFTGELFF	TGTGCCAGCAGCGTAGGTCTCACCTTGTTCACCGGGGAGCTGTTTTTT
-	TRBV6-5	TRBJ1-5	-	CASGPDRHSNQPQHF	TGTGCCAGCGGACCAGACAGGCATAGCAATCAGCCCCAGCATTTT
-	TRBV15	TRBJ1-5	-	CATSRDAGQPQHF	TGTGCCACCAGCAGGGACGCGGGTCAGCCCCAGCATTTT
-	TRBV24-1	TRBJ2-2	once	CATRRGYTGELFF	TGTGCCACCAGACGGGGATACACCGGGGAGCTGTTTTTT
TRBD1	TRBV4-1	TRBJ2-5	-	CASSLAPGQGVQTQYF	TGCGCCAGCAGCCTGGCTCCGGGACAGGGGGTACAGACCCAGTACTTC
-	TRBV20-1	TRBJ1-1	once	CSATDSSGSRGTEAFF	TGCAGTGCCACCGACTCTTCAGGTTCACGGGGGACTGAAGCTTTCTTT
-	TRBV30	TRBJ2-1	-	CAWSVVERSQFF	TGTGCCTGGAGTGTAGTAGAGCGATCGCAGTTCTTC
-	TRBV29-1	TRBJ1-5	-	CSVRFSNQPQHF	TGCAGCGTTCGATTTAGCAATCAGCCCCAGCATTTT
-	TRBV18	TRBJ2-5	-	CASSPEGSRETQYF	TGTGCCAGCTCACCTGAGGGAAGCAGGGAGACCCAGTACTTC
-	TRBV3-1	TRBJ1-4	-	CASSPRQSYEKLFF	TGTGCCAGCAGCCCTAGACAGAGTTATGAAAAACTGTTTTTT
-	TRBV29-1	TRBJ2-1	-	CSAVPRRLNEQFF	TGCAGCGCGGTCCCGAGACGGTTAAATGAGCAGTTCTTC
-	TRBV12-3/TRBV12-4	TRBJ2-5	-	CASSRGGRETQYF	TGTGCCAGCAGTCGAGGGGGAAGAGAGACCCAGTACTTC
-	TRBV28	TRBJ1-5	-	CASFASAEPQHF	TGTGCCAGTTTCGCGTCAGCCGAGCCCCAGCATTTT
-	TRBV20-1	TRBJ1-2	once	CSANPAGWNGYTF	TGCAGTGCTAACCCGGCGGGTTGGAATGGCTACACCTTC
-	TRBV7-9	TRBJ2-5	-	CASSLGDRTAQETQYF	TGTGCCAGCAGCTTGGGGGACCGGACAGCTCAAGAGACCCAGTACTTC
TRBD2	TRBV20-1	TRBJ2-5	-	CSASGLAGGSQETQYF	TGCAGTGCCTCGGGACTAGCGGGAGGATCGCAAGAGACCCAGTACTTC